This entry concerns a single T cell receptor beta chain. Relative to the germline gene, one junction end is altered; a read error may explain this. These data are taken from a study of blood T cell repertoires in COVID-19. Germline-derived CDR1 and CDR2 are LGHDT and YNNKEL (reference sequence). The CDR3 contains 17 residues. Original processing methods: Estimated nucleated cell counts came from reference gene primer amplification. Method: immunoSEQ multiplex PCR; TCRdb's copy keeps in-frame clones and lacks some. The V and J calls and clone size come from that table; D and trimming were worked out from the DNA. Of 100,000 to 150,000 clones in the sample, approximately 83% were seen once.

The chain links TRBV3-1 (or the pseudogene TRBV3-2) to TRBJ1-5, with D tentatively TRBD1 (5 bases). The sample was peripheral blood. The TCR was taken from a man aged 55 to 70 with acute or convalescent COVID-19. CDR3 loop: CASSQDRGGWRNQSQHF. The CDR3 DNA is TGTGCCAGCAGCCAAGACCGGGGGGGGTGGCGCAATCAGTCCCAGCATTTT.